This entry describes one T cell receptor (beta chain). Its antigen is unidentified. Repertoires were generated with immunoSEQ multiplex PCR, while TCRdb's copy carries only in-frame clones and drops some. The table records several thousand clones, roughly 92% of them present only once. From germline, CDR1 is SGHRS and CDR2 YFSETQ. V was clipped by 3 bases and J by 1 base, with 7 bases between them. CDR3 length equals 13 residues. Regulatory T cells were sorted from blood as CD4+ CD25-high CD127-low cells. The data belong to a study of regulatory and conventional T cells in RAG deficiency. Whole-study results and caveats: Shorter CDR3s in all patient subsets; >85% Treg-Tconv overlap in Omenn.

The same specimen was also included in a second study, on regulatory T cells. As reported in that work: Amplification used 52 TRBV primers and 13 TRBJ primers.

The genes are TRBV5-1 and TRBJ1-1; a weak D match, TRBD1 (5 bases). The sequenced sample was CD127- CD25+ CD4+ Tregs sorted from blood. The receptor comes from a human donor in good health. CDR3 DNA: TGCGCCAGCAGCTCCGGACAGAACACTGAAGCTTTCTTT. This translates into CASSSGQNTEAFF.